The 5 T cell receptor beta chains given below trace back to one sample, sequenced in a study of blood T cell repertoires in COVID-19. The data were produced by immunoSEQ multiplex PCR, yet TCRdb's version contains in-frame clones alone and is incomplete. The sample yields approximately 330,000 clones, about 91% seen once. The sequenced sample was peripheral blood. The origin of the receptors is a young man with COVID-19, enrolled during active disease.

This clone was observed a few times. The chain has TRBV11-2 and TRBJ2-2; 8 nucleotides align to TRBD2. The length of the CDR3 is 16 residues. The J segment lost 5 bases and the V segment lost 4 bases, leaving 9 bases of the junction unmatched. CDR1 is SGHAT and CDR2 is FQNNGV in the germline V gene. The CDR3 sequence is CASSSPSSSGTGELFF. The CDR3 DNA reads as TGTGCCAGCAGCTCGCCTTCGTCTAGCGGGACCGGGGAGCTGTTTTTT.

The rearrangement links TRBV4-1 to TRBJ1-4; D gene unclear. Trimming left V 4 bases short and J 5 bases short, with 14 bases between. From germline, CDR1 is MGHRA and CDR2 YSYEKL. CDR3 size: 15 residues. CDR3 bases: TGCGCCAGCAGCCGCTCTCTTAGCCTAAATGAAAAACTGTTTTTT. Its translation: CASSRSLSLNEKLFF.

V and J are TRBV6-5 and TRBJ1-2, with D tentatively TRBD1 (6 bases). With 0 bases removed from V and 8 bases from J, the gap between germline ends came to 13 bases. Looked up from germline, CDR1 is MNHEY and CDR2 is SVGAGI. CDR3 size: 14 residues. CDR3 region: CASSYSAGGGGYTF. The DNA for the CDR3 is TGTGCCAGCAGTTACTCGGCGGGGGGCGGCGGCTACACCTTC.

V usage is TRBV29-1 and J usage is TRBJ2-7; no firm D call. V was clipped by 6 bases and J by 0 bases, with 15 bases between them. CDR3 length equals 14 residues. Germline lookup yields CDR1 SQVTM and CDR2 ANQGSEA. CDR3: CSVLLMGRSYEQYF. CDR3 coding DNA: TGCAGCGTGCTACTCATGGGCCGCTCCTACGAGCAGTACTTC.

V is TRBV10-3 and J is TRBJ1-1; D remains unclear. Germline V gene data show CDR1 as ENHRY and CDR2 as SYGVKD. V dropped 3 bases and J dropped 6 bases, with 5 bases sitting between them. The CDR3 has 11 residues. CDR3: CAISDGAEAFF. The CDR3, as DNA: TGTGCCATCAGTGACGGTGCTGAAGCTTTCTTT.